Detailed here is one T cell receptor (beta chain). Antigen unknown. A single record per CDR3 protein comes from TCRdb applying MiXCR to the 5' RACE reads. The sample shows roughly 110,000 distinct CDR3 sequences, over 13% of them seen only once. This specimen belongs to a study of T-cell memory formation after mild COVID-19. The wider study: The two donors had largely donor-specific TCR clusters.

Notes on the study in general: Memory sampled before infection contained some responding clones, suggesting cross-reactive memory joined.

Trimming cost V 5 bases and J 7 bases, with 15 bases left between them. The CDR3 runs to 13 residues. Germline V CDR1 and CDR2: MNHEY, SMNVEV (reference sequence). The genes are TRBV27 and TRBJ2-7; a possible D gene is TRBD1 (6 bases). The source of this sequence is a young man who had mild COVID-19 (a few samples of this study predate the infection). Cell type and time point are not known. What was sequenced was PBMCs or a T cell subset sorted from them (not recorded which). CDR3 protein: CASSLIPQGEQYV. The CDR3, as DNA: TGTGCCAGCAGTCTGATCCCCCAGGGGGAGCAGTACGTC.